This T cell receptor beta chain came from a study of cytomegalovirus exposure and HLA in healthy donors. The PCR made use of 60 Vbeta and 13 Jbeta primers. Sequencing used immunoSEQ multiplex PCR; TCRdb keeps in-frame clones, though not all of them. The data show 150,000 to 250,000 clones, 70% to 80% seen once. V lost 5 bases to trimming and J lost 6 bases; unmatched junction nucleotides: 7. Germline V gene sequence: CDR1 SNHLY, CDR2 FYNNEI. This CDR3 comprises 14 residues. As concerns this clone: Its antigen is as yet unknown.

Findings of the study overall: Among TCR beta chains of equal frequency, HLA-associated ones were more clonally expanded in a later analysis. Some public TCRs appeared in many individuals, while most sequences were rare.

The sequence came from a man aged 30 to 45 in good health and CMV-seronegative. The V call is TRBV2, the J call TRBJ2-7, with TRBD2 identical over 10 bases. The specimen sequenced was PBMCs. The DNA for the CDR3 is TGTGCCAGCAGTTCCGGGACTAGCGTCTCCGAGCAGTACTTC. It is translated as CASSSGTSVSEQYF.